This T cell receptor (beta chain) comes out of a study of shared clonotypes between healthy human individuals. CDR3 size: 15 residues. V was clipped by 2 bases and J by 5 bases; unmatched bases: 6. The germline V gene has CDR1 SGHRS and CDR2 YFSETQ. The method was immunoSEQ multiplex PCR; TCRdb's version includes in-frame clones alone and lacks a portion of them. Of around 1.1 million clones listed, roughly 74% were seen once; the top ten hold roughly 0.57%. Sequenced sample: memory CD4+ T cells from PBMCs. The subset: CD45RA-negative fraction. The clonotype originates from a man younger than 35 in good health. Some clones in this sample may be carry-over from other donors' samples. The gene calls are TRBV5-1 and TRBJ2-2; 7 bases map to TRBD2. Written as DNA, the CDR3 is TGCGCCAGCAGCTTAAGCGGGGCGGGGACCGGGGAGCTGTTTTTT. Amino acid sequence: CASSLSGAGTGELFF.